Here is one T cell receptor (beta chain) with its context. Selected positively for CCR7 and CD45RO-negative, naive CD8 cells excluded terminally differentiated effector memory CD45RA+ cells. This sample was included in a study of shared clonotypes between healthy human individuals. TCRdb keeps only in-frame clones here, not all; method: immunoSEQ multiplex PCR. The profile shows hundreds of thousands of clones, approximately 96% of them singletons. Germline-derived CDR1 and CDR2 are SGHAT and FQNNGV. The CDR3 extends over 12 amino acids. Trimming cost V 8 bases and J 5 bases; bases outside gene matches: 4.

The sequenced sample consisted of naive CD8+ T cells sorted from blood. The chain combines TRBV11-2 with TRBJ2-3; 7 bases fit TRBD2. The sequence came from a woman aged 25 to 39 in good health. DNA for the CDR3: TGTGCCAGCTTGGCGGGAGTAGATACGCAGTATTTT. Protein: CASLAGVDTQYF. The variable domain in full, completed from reference TRBV11-2 and TRBJ2-3, reads EAGVAQSPRYKIIEKRQSVAFWCNPISGHATLYWYQQILGQGPKLLIQFQNNGVVDDSQLPKDRFSAERLKGVDSTLKIQPAKLEDSAVYLCASLAGVDTQYFGPGTRLTVL.